The clone carrying this T cell receptor (beta chain) has just a few counts. The CDR3 sequence is 15 residues long. Germline CDR1 reads SGHVS; CDR2 reads FQNEAQ. V shed 1 base and J shed 8 bases, with 14 bases lying between them. The sample is drawn from a study of lymphopenia after photon versus proton radiotherapy. Some clones are missing from TCRdb's copy, which holds only in-frame ones; the method was immunoSEQ multiplex PCR. The table shows 18,000 or so clones, with approximately 90% occurring only once. The material sequenced was peripheral blood, taken from a patient treated with proton-based radiotherapy. The chain carries TRBV7-8 and TRBJ1-4, with a weak D call TRBD1 (5 bases). The clonotype comes from a man aged 65-85 years with pancreatic cancer. CDR3 residues: CASSLGAGNLEKLFF. CDR3 bases: TGTGCCAGCAGCTTAGGAGCAGGGAACTTGGAAAAACTGTTTTTT.